These 19 T cell receptor beta chains came from one sample sequenced in a study of CD8+CD57+ T cells in acquired aplastic anemia. For CDR3 and TCR beta VDJ profiling, genomic DNA was the template used. TCRdb redid the calling of the reads with MiXCR, one entry per CDR3 protein. The sample lists 200,000 to 250,000 distinct CDR3 sequences; 30% to 35% were seen once. The specimen was sorted CD4+, CD8+, or CD8+CD57+ T cells (not recorded which) from PBMCs. Source of these receptors: a human donor in good health, serving as a control.

In its sample, this clonotype was seen a few times. The CDR3 DNA reads TGCGCCAGCAGCTTGGGACAGGTATTCCCGATGAACACTGAAGCTTTCTTT. Its translation is CASSLGQVFPMNTEAFF. The chain uses TRBV5-1 and TRBJ1-1, with a possible D match to TRBD1 (6 bases). The CDR3 loop spans 17 amino acids. V gave up 0 bases and J gave up 0 bases, with 15 bases separating them. CDR1 and CDR2 (germline): SGHRS, YFSETQ.

This clonotype was seen repeatedly, ten times or more. J is TRBJ1-4 and V is TRBV2, with 12 bases matching TRBD1. Germline V gives CDR1 SNHLY, CDR2 FYNNEI. The V segment lost 7 bases and the J segment 8 bases; nucleotides outside the gene matches: 5. CDR3 size: 14 residues. Here the CDR3 DNA reads TGTGCCAGCACTAGGGACAGGGGGCGGGAAAAACTGTTTTTT. Translated, it gives CASTRDRGREKLFF.

There are many counts of this clonotype. V and J are TRBV7-8 and TRBJ1-3; D not resolved. Trimming stripped 1 base from V and 2 bases from J, with 15 bases between. Germline CDR1 and CDR2: SGHVS and FQNEAQ. CDR3 length: 17 residues. The CDR3 DNA sequence: TGTGCCAGCAGCTTAGTATCACGAGCCGATCCTGGAAACACCATATATTTT. Its translation is CASSLVSRADPGNTIYF.

This chain uses TRBV5-5 with TRBJ1-5; 7 bases line up with TRBD1. Germline V lookup: CDR1 SGHKS, CDR2 YYEKEE (reference sequence). The CDR3 spans 14 residues. Trimming cost V 2 bases and J 2 bases; bases outside gene matches: 1. Here the CDR3 DNA reads TGTGCCAGCAGCTTTACAGGGGGCAATCAGCCCCAGCATTTT. This encodes CASSFTGGNQPQHF.

This clonotype was picked up one time. The chain joins TRBV7-2 to TRBJ2-2, with a possible D match to TRBD2 (6 bases). Trimming removed 2 bases at V and 3 bases at J, with 10 bases between. The CDR3 is 15 amino acids. Germline V gene sequence: CDR1 SGHTA, CDR2 FQGNSA. The CDR3 DNA reads TGTGCCAGCAGCTTAAGCGGGTATCACACCGGGGAGCTGTTTTTT. Protein sequence: CASSLSGYHTGELFF.

This chain links TRBV20-1 with TRBJ1-2; D gene unclear. CDR1 and CDR2 (germline): DFQATT, SNEGSKA (reference sequence). CDR3 size: 12 residues. Between the trimmed V and J ends, which lost 0 bases and 8 bases, there was a span of 10 bases. The chain's CDR3 is CSARDLNRGYTF. The CDR3 nucleotides read TGCAGTGCTAGAGACTTAAACCGAGGCTACACCTTC.

The chain joins TRBV10-3 to TRBJ2-7, with 7 bases identical to TRBD1. V trimming: 0 bases; J trimming: 11 bases; junction bases outside the gene matches: 7. Germline lookup yields CDR1 ENHRY and CDR2 SYGVKD. This CDR3 is built from 13 residues. The CDR3 coding sequence is TGTGCCATCAGTGAGTCCCCACAGGGGATGAAGTACTTC. It yields the protein CAISESPQGMKYF.

This clonotype was recorded at least ten times. The CDR3 nucleotides are TGCAGTGCTAGGAGGGTAGAGACCCAGTACTTC. Its protein is CSARRVETQYF. V gene TRBV20-1 combines with J gene TRBJ2-5; tentatively, D is TRBD2 (5 bases). The CDR3 is 11 residues long. Looked up from germline, CDR1 is DFQATT and CDR2 is SNEGSKA (reference sequence). V dropped 3 bases and J dropped 4 bases, with 6 bases sitting between them.

As for this clonotype: A much larger clonotype is one base distant, so this may be a read error. V gene TRBV6-1 combines with J gene TRBJ1-6, with D possibly matching TRBD1 (6 bases). The CDR3 spans 15 residues. V was shortened by 8 bases and J by 9 bases, with 20 bases between the two germline ends. Looked up from germline, CDR1 is MNHNS and CDR2 is SASEGT. CDR3 nucleotide sequence: TGTGCCAGCGGTCGGCGACAGGACGCGGGTTCACCCCTCCACTTT. Translating it yields CASGRRQDAGSPLHF.

This clonotype came up many times. This chain connects TRBV19 to TRBJ2-1; the match to TRBD1 covers 8 bases. The trim removed 2 bases at V and 9 bases at J, leaving 6 bases unmatched. CDR1 and CDR2 (germline): LNHDA, SQIVND (reference sequence). The CDR3 contains 14 residues. CDR3 nucleotides: TGTGCCAGTAGTATACCCCCAGGGGGCGGTGAGCAGTTCTTC. Protein: CASSIPPGGGEQFF. The full variable domain, in which reference TRBV19 and TRBJ2-1 provide the parts outside the CDR3, is DGGITQSPKYLFRKEGQNVTLSCEQNLNHDAMYWYRQDPGQGLRLIYYSQIVNDFQKGDIAEGYSVSREKKESFPLTVTSAQKNPTAFYLCASSIPPGGGEQFFGPGTRLTVL.

Ten or more counts support this clonotype. The chain uses TRBV2 and TRBJ2-1; 13 positions agree with TRBD2. The germline V gene encodes CDR1 SNHLY and CDR2 FYNNEI. Trimming took 3 bases from V and 8 from J; bases not matched to a gene: 4. The CDR3 is 15 residues long. The CDR3 DNA sequence: TGTGCCAGCAGTGACCGACTAGCGGGAGGCCATGAGCAGTTCTTC. Protein product: CASSDRLAGGHEQFF. The variable domain in full, with the rest retrieved from reference TRBV2 and TRBJ2-1, is EPEVTQTPSHQVTQMGQEVILRCVPISNHLYFYWYRQILGQKVEFLVSFYNNEISEKSEIFDDQFSVERPDGSNFTLKIRSTKLEDSAMYFCASSDRLAGGHEQFFGPGTRLTVL.

This clonotype was counted many times. This chain links TRBV7-9 with TRBJ1-6; D is ambiguous. Per germline, CDR1 SEHNR and CDR2 FQNEAQ (reference sequence). Trimming pared 1 base from V and 3 bases from J, leaving 7 bases between. This CDR3 comprises 15 residues. This CDR3 is CASSLGPNYNSPLHF. The CDR3 nucleotides read TGTGCCAGCAGCTTAGGTCCAAACTATAATTCACCCCTCCACTTT.

This clonotype was detected a few times. The chain carries TRBV5-4 and TRBJ1-1, with TRBD1 as a possible D gene (6 bases). CDR3 length: 14 amino acids. Trimming left V 0 bases short and J 6 bases short, with 12 bases between. The germline V gene has CDR1 SGHNT and CDR2 YYREEE (reference sequence). The DNA of the CDR3 is TGTGCCAGCAGCTTGGCCGGACAGACCCCTGAAGCTTTCTTT. Amino acid sequence: CASSLAGQTPEAFF. Supplemented by reference TRBV5-4 and TRBJ1-1, the full variable domain reads ETGVTQSPTHLIKTRGQQVTLRCSSQSGHNTVSWYQQALGQGPQFIFQYYREEENGRGNFPPRFSGLQFPNYSSELNVNALELDDSALYLCASSLAGQTPEAFFGQGTRLTVV.

This chain joins TRBV9 and TRBJ2-7; perhaps TRBD2 as D (6 bases). Germline CDR1 SGDLS, CDR2 YYNGEE. This CDR3 has 15 residues. Trimming removed 0 bases from V and 2 bases from J, with 12 bases in between. The CDR3 DNA follows: TGTGCCAGCAGCGTAGAGAGCGGGCCTACCTACGAGCAGTACTTC. Translation: CASSVESGPTYEQYF.

This chain uses TRBV7-9 with TRBJ1-2; TRBD1 matches at 9 bases. Germline CDR1 reads SEHNR; CDR2 reads FQNEAQ (reference sequence). V gave up 2 bases and J gave up 5 bases; unmatched junction bases: 6. The CDR3 is 15 amino acids. The DNA of the CDR3 is TGTGCCAGCAGCTTAAACTTTGGGACAGGGTATGGCTACACCTTC. Protein: CASSLNFGTGYGYTF.

This chain uses TRBV20-1 with TRBJ2-3; maybe TRBD1 (5 bases). Trimming pared 6 bases from V and 3 bases from J, leaving 25 bases between. The V gene's germline CDR1 is DFQATT and CDR2 SNEGSKA (reference sequence). The CDR3 is 17 amino acids. The CDR3 sequence is CSASSQREVGRTDTQYF. CDR3 in DNA: TGCAGTGCCAGCAGCCAACGTGAGGTGGGGCGGACAGATACGCAGTATTTT.

This clonotype appeared a single time. This rearrangement joins TRBV25-1 to TRBJ1-4, with no clear D. Looked up from germline, CDR1 is MGHDK and CDR2 is SYGVNS. The CDR3 length is 15 residues. Trimming took off 4 bases at V and 0 bases at J, with 9 bases between the two ends. Written as DNA, the CDR3 is TGTGCCAGCAGTGTGGCAGACGCAACTAATGAAAAACTGTTTTTT. Amino acid sequence: CASSVADATNEKLFF.

The CDR3 spells CASSLGATGNSPLHF. The CDR3 nucleotides are TGTGCCAGTAGTCTGGGGGCGACAGGGAATTCACCCCTCCACTTT. The V gene is TRBV19, the J gene TRBJ1-6; 7 nucleotides agree with TRBD1. The CDR3 length is 15 residues. CDR1 LNHDA and CDR2 SQIVND come from the germline V gene (reference sequence). V was pared by 5 bases and J by 7 bases, with 8 bases of the junction left unmatched.

This clonotype has at least ten counts. This chain connects TRBV7-3 to TRBJ2-7; perhaps TRBD1 as D (6 bases). V lost 5 bases and J 6 bases, leaving 17 bases between the germline ends. There are 14 residues in the CDR3. Germline V CDR1 and CDR2: SGHTA, FQGTGA. DNA of the CDR3: TGTGCCAGCAGCCAAAACAGGGCCTTATCCGAGCAGTACTTC. It is translated as CASSQNRALSEQYF.